Listed here are 10 T cell receptor beta chains from one sample, sequenced in a study of CD8+ T cells in alopecia areata. Treatment indicated: oral pan-JAK inhibitor, 5-10 mg twice daily. The sequencing template was cDNA reverse transcribed from extracted RNA. The data were produced by immunoSEQ multiplex PCR, yet TCRdb's version contains in-frame clones alone and is incomplete. The sample contains fewer than 350,000 clones, 58% of which appear only once. Sequences were derived from CD4+ T cells sorted from blood, sampled at week 24, from a patient treated with tofacitinib. These receptors were collected from a human donor with alopecia areata.

The chain joins TRBV15 to TRBJ2-3; the match to TRBD2 covers 7 bases. The CDR3 totals 16 residues. Germline loops: CDR1 LNHNV, CDR2 YYDKDF (reference sequence). Unmatched junction bases numbered 9, after V lost 3 bases and J lost 3 bases. The CDR3 protein is CATSSGQREWTDTQYF. The DNA for the CDR3 is TGTGCCACCAGCAGCGGCCAGCGGGAATGGACAGATACGCAGTATTTT.

CDR3 nucleotide sequence: TGTGCCAGCAGTTCGCTGGACCGCCTCTTGGTGGGCTACACCTTC. Its protein product is CASSSLDRLLVGYTF. The J gene is TRBJ1-2, the V gene TRBV27; D not certain. Germline V gene sequence: CDR1 MNHEY, CDR2 SMNVEV (reference sequence). The CDR3 runs to 15 residues. V lost 4 bases to trimming and J lost 8 bases, with 20 bases between them.

Regarding this clone: A much larger clone sits a single nucleotide away, making a read error possible. The chain uses TRBV7-2 and TRBJ2-2, with D perhaps matching TRBD1 (5 bases). V shed 5 bases and J shed 9 bases, with 10 bases lying between them. Germline lookup yields CDR1 SGHTA and CDR2 FQGNSA. CDR3 length equals 12 residues. CDR3 in DNA: TGTGCCAGCAGCCCGTACAGGAGGGAGCTGTTTTTT. Translated, it gives CASSPYRRELFF.

In this sample, this clone turned up a few times. The chain couples TRBV7-9 to TRBJ2-6; D call uncertain. V lost 5 bases to trimming and J lost 1 base, with 9 bases between them. The CDR3 extends over 15 amino acids. CDR1 is SEHNR, CDR2 FQNEAQ, per germline (reference sequence). For the CDR3, the DNA is TGTGCCAGCAGCCTCACACGGTCTGGGGCCAACGTCCTGACTTTC. It codes for CASSLTRSGANVLTF.

The chain links TRBV6-5 to TRBJ1-5, with D possibly matching TRBD1 (5 bases). CDR1 is MNHEY and CDR2 is SVGAGI in the germline V gene. Trimming removed 4 bases at V and 3 bases at J, with 13 bases between. The CDR3 length is 15 residues. Here the CDR3 reads CASSWDGSSNQPQHF. The CDR3 coding sequence is TGTGCCAGCAGTTGGGACGGCTCATCCAATCAGCCCCAGCATTTT.

The genes are TRBV2 and TRBJ2-5; 9 bases match TRBD1. V trimming: 4 bases; J trimming: 5 bases; junction bases outside the gene matches: 8. The germline V gene encodes CDR1 SNHLY and CDR2 FYNNEI. There are 15 residues in the CDR3. The CDR3, as DNA: TGTGCCAGCAGTGGAAGCACAGGGGGCGGGGAGACCCAGTACTTC. Encoded protein: CASSGSTGGGETQYF.

The genes are TRBV5-6 and TRBJ2-5, with D maybe TRBD1 (6 bases). The germline V and J ends were trimmed by 4 bases and 1 base, with 23 bases remaining between them. The CDR3 consists of 18 residues. Germline V gives CDR1 SGHDT, CDR2 YYEEEE. The CDR3 protein is CASSGTRTGFTIQETQYF. The CDR3 region has the DNA TGTGCCAGCAGCGGTACTCGTACAGGGTTTACCATCCAAGAGACCCAGTACTTC.

The chain uses TRBV7-9 and TRBJ2-3; D is perhaps TRBD1 or TRBD2 (5 bases each). This CDR3 is 14 amino acids long. Germline lookup yields CDR1 SEHNR and CDR2 FQNEAQ (reference sequence). V gave up 5 bases and J gave up 2 bases, with 11 bases separating them. The CDR3 DNA reads as TGTGCCAGCAGCCGGGACCTCCTCACAGATACGCAGTATTTT. Translation: CASSRDLLTDTQYF.

This sequence joins TRBV4-1 and TRBJ1-3; D gene ambiguous. The CDR3 has 15 residues. Germline V gives CDR1 MGHRA, CDR2 YSYEKL. V lost 0 bases and J lost 7, with 13 bases in between. This CDR3 reads CASSQDEVPGNTIYF. CDR3 in DNA: TGCGCCAGCAGCCAAGATGAGGTGCCGGGGAACACCATATATTTT.

V gene TRBV25-1 combines with J gene TRBJ2-7, with TRBD2 identical over 7 bases. Trimming cost V 10 bases and J 0 bases; bases outside gene matches: 6. The CDR3 sequence is 13 residues long. Germline lookup yields CDR1 MGHDK and CDR2 SYGVNS. CDR3: CATGRGDSYEQYF. The CDR3 DNA is TGTGCCACCGGACGGGGGGACTCCTACGAGCAGTACTTC.